The T cell receptor (beta chain) described here comes from a study of shared T cell receptors in the human thymus. This clone occurred a few times. In germline, CDR1 is LNHDA, CDR2 SQIVND (reference sequence). CDR3 length equals 15 residues. The ends lost 4 bases at V and 6 bases at J; junction bases unmatched: 6. This table comes from immunoSEQ multiplex PCR, and its TCRdb copy is limited to in-frame clones, with some not included. The sample lists hundreds of thousands of clones, over 75% occurring once. The same data also went into a second study, on human thymus T cells. That source notes: Donors were healthy Finnish infants having corrective surgery for congenital heart defects. Thymus pieces cut out during corrective heart surgery were the tissue that was used. Apparent bias marked the V and J gene usage of thymic and blood repertoires. Related reports documented highly overlapping thymic repertoires among unrelated individuals.

Sequenced sample: thymocytes. The clonotype originates from a boy in the first two years of life with a congenital heart defect. The chain recombines TRBV19 with TRBJ2-1; 10 bases are a match to TRBD1. The CDR3 loop reads CASSTDRGQGNEQFF. For the CDR3, the DNA is TGTGCCAGTAGTACCGACAGGGGGCAGGGCAATGAGCAGTTCTTC. Using reference TRBV19 and TRBJ2-1 for the parts outside the CDR3, the full variable domain is DGGITQSPKYLFRKEGQNVTLSCEQNLNHDAMYWYRQDPGQGLRLIYYSQIVNDFQKGDIAEGYSVSREKKESFPLTVTSAQKNPTAFYLCASSTDRGQGNEQFFGPGTRLTVL.